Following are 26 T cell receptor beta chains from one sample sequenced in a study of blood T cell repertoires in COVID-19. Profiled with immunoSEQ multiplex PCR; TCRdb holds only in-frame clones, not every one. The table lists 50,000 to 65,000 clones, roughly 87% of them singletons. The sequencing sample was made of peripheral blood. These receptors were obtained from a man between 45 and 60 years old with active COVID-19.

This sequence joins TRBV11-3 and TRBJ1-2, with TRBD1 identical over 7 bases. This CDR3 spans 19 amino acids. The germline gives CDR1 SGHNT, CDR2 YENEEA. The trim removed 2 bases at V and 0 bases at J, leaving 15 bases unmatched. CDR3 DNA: TGTGCCAGCAGCTTAAACACCGGGACAGCCCTAGTATCTAACTATGGCTACACCTTC. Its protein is CASSLNTGTALVSNYGYTF. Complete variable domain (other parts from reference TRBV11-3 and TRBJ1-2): EAGVVQSPRYKIIEKKQPVAFWCNPISGHNTLYWYLQNLGQGPELLIRYENEEAVDDSQLPKDRFSAERLKGVDSTLKIQPAELGDSAVYLCASSLNTGTALVSNYGYTFGSGTRLTVV.

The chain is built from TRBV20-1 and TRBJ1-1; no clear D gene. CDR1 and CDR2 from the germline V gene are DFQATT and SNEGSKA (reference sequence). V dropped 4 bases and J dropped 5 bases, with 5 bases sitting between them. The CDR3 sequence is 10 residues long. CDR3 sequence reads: CSAIRTEAFF. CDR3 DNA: TGCAGTGCTATACGGACTGAAGCTTTCTTT.

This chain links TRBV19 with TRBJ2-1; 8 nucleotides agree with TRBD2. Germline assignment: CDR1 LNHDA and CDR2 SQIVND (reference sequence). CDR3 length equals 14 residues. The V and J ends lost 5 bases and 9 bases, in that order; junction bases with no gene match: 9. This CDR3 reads CASSDGGAVTEQFF. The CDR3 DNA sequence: TGTGCCAGTAGTGACGGGGGGGCGGTCACTGAGCAGTTCTTC.

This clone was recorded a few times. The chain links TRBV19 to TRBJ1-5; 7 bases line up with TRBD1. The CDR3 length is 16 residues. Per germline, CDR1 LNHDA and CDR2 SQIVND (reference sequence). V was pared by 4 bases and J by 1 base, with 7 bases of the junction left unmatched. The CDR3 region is CASSTQTGPSNQPQHF. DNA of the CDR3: TGTGCCAGTAGTACCCAGACAGGGCCAAGCAATCAGCCCCAGCATTTT.

DNA of the CDR3: TGTGCCAGCAGCGACAGGGGTAACACCATATATTTT. Residues: CASSDRGNTIYF. The V and J genes are TRBV3-1 (or the pseudogene TRBV3-2) and TRBJ1-3, with TRBD1 matching over 8 bases. CDR3 length: 12 amino acids. Trimming at V came to 5 bases and at J to 7 bases, leaving 1 base not matched to a gene. Germline loops: CDR1 LGHDT, CDR2 YNNKEL (reference sequence).

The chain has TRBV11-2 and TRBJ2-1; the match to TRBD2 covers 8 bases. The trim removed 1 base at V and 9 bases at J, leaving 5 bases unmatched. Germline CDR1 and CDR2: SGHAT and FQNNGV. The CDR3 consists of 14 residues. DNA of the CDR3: TGTGCCAGCAGCTTAGCGACTAGCGCGGGTGAGCAGTTCTTC. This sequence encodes CASSLATSAGEQFF.

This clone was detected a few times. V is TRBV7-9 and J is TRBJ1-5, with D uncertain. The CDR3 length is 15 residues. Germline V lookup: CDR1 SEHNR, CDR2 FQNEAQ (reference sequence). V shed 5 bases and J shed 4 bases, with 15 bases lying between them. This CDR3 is CASSQREGLNQPQHF. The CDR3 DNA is TGTGCCAGCAGCCAAAGGGAGGGATTGAATCAGCCCCAGCATTTT.

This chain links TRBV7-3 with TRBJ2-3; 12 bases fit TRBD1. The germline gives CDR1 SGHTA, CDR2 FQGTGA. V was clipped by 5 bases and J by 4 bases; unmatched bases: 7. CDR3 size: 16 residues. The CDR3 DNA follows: TGTGCCAGCAGCGGAACCGGGACAGGGGGCCCAGATACGCAGTATTTT. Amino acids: CASSGTGTGGPDTQYF.

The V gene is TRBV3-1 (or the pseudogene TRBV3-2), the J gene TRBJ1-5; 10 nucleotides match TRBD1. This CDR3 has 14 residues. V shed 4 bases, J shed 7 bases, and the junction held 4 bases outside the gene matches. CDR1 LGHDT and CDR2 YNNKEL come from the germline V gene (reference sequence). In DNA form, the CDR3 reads TGTGCCAGCAGCCGGGGACAGGGGAGGCAGCCCCAGCATTTT. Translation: CASSRGQGRQPQHF.

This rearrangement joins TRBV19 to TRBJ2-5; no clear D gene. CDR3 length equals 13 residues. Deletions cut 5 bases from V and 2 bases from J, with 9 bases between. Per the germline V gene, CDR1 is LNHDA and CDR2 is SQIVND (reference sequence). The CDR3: CASSPSSQETQYF. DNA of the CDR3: TGTGCCAGTAGTCCGTCCAGTCAAGAGACCCAGTACTTC.

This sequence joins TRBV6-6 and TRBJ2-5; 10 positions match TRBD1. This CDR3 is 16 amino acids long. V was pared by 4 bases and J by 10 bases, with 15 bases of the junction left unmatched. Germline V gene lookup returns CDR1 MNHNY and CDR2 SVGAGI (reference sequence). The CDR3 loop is CASSSQPGQGHVDQYF. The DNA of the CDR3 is TGTGCCAGCAGTTCCCAACCGGGACAGGGGCATGTGGACCAGTACTTC.

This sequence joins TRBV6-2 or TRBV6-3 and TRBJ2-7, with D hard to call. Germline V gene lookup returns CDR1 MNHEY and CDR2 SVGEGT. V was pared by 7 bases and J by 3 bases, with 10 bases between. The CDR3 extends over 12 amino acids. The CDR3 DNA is TGTGCCAGCACCCCATCTAGCTACGAGCAGTACTTC. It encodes CASTPSSYEQYF.

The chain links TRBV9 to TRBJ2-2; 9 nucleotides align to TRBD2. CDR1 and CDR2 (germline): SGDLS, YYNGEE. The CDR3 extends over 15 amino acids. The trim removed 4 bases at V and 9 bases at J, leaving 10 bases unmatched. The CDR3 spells CASSPEGGGARELFF. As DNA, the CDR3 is TGTGCCAGCAGCCCCGAAGGCGGGGGGGCCCGGGAGCTGTTTTTT.

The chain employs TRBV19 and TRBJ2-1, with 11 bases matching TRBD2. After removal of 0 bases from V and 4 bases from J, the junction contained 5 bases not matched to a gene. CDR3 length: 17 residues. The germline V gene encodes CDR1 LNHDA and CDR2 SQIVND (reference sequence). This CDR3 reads CASSIDWGTSGYNEQFF. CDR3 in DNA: TGTGCCAGTAGTATAGATTGGGGGACTAGCGGATACAATGAGCAGTTCTTC.

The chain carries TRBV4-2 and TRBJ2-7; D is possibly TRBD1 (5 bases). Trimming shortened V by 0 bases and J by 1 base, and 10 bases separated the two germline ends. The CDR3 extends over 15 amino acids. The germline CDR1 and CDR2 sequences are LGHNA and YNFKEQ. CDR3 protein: CASSQDQGSSYEQYF. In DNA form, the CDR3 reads TGTGCCAGCAGCCAAGATCAGGGCAGTTCCTACGAGCAGTACTTC.

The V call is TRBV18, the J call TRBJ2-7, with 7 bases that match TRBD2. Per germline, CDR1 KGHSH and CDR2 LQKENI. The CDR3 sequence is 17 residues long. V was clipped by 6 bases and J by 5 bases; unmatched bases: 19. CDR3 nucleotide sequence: TGTGCCAGCTCCTCCCGCGGCGGCAGGGAGGGTCGGGACGAGCAGTACTTC. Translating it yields CASSSRGGREGRDEQYF.

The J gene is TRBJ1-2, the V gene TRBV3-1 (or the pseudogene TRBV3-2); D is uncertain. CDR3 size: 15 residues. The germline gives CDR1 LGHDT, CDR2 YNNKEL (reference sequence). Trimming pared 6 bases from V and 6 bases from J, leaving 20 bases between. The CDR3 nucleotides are TGTGCCAGCAGATCTCGATACAGAGGGATCGATGGCTACACCTTC. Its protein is CASRSRYRGIDGYTF.

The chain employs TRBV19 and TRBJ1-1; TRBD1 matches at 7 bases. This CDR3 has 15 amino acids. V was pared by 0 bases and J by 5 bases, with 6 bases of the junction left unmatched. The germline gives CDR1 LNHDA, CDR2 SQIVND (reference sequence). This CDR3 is CASSIDDRAWTEAFF. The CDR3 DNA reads TGTGCCAGTAGTATAGACGACAGGGCTTGGACTGAAGCTTTCTTT.

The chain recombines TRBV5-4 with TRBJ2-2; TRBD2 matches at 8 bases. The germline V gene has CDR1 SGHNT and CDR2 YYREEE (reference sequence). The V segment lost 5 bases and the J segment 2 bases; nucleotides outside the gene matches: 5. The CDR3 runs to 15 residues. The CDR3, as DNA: TGTGCCAGCAGATCAGCGGGGGTTAACACCGGGGAGCTGTTTTTT. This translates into CASRSAGVNTGELFF. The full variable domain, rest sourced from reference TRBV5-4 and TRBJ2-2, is ETGVTQSPTHLIKTRGQQVTLRCSSQSGHNTVSWYQQALGQGPQFIFQYYREEENGRGNFPPRFSGLQFPNYSSELNVNALELDDSALYLCASRSAGVNTGELFFGEGSRLTVL.

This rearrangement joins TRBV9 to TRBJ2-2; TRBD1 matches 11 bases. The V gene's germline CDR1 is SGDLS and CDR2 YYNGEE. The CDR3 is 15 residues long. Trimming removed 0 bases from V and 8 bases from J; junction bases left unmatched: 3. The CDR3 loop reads CASSVEDRGLGELFF. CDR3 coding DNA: TGTGCCAGCAGCGTAGAGGACAGGGGGCTTGGGGAGCTGTTTTTT.

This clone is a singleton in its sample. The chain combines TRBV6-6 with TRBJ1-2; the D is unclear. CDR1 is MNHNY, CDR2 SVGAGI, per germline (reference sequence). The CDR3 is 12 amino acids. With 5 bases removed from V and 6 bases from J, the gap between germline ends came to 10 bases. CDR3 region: CASSVTGDGYTF. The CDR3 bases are TGTGCCAGCAGTGTAACGGGAGATGGCTACACCTTC.

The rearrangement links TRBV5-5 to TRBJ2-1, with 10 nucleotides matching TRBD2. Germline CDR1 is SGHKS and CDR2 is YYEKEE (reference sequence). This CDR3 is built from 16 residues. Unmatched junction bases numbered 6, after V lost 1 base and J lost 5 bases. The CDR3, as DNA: TGTGCCAGCAGCTTGTTAGCGGGGGGCCTTCACAATGAGCAGTTCTTC. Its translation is CASSLLAGGLHNEQFF.

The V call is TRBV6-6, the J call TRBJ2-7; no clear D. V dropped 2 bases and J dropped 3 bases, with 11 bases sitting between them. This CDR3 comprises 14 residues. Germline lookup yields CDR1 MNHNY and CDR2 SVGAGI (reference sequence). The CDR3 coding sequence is TGTGCCAGCAGTTACACGACGGCAGGCTACGAGCAGTACTTC. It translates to CASSYTTAGYEQYF.

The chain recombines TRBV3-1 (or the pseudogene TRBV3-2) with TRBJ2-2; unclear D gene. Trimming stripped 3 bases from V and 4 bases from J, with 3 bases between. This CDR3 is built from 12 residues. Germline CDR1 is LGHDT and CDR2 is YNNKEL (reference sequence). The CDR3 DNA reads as TGTGCCAGCAGCCACTCCACCGGGGAGCTGTTTTTT. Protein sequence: CASSHSTGELFF.

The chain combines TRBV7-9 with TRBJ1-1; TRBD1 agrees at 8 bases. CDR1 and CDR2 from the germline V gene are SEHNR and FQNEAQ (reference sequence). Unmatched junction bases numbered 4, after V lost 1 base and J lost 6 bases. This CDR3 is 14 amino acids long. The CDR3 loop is CASSLDSRGPEAFF. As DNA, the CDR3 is TGTGCCAGCAGCTTAGATTCCAGGGGGCCTGAAGCTTTCTTT.

The CDR3 reads CASSLEGAGNQPQHF. CDR3 nucleotide sequence: TGCGCCAGCAGCTTGGAAGGGGCTGGCAATCAGCCCCAGCATTTT. The chain uses TRBV5-1 and TRBJ1-5; perhaps TRBD1 as D (5 bases). V gave up 0 bases and J gave up 2 bases, with 9 bases separating them. Germline lookup yields CDR1 SGHRS and CDR2 YFSETQ. This CDR3 spans 15 amino acids.